The T cell receptor (beta chain) under discussion was sequenced for a study of T cell repertoires in aging, cancer and after chemotherapy. Peripheral blood genomic DNA, not sorted cells or RNA, was the template. The CDR3 runs 16 residues. The germline gives CDR1 MNHEY, CDR2 SMNVEV (reference sequence). Rearranged V-D-J TRB sequences were amplified with a mixed TRB-A/B primer pool. MiXCR, applied by TCRdb to the multiplex PCR reads, yields one record per CDR3 protein. The sample shows roughly 1,800 distinct CDR3 sequences, 28% of them seen only once. About this clonotype: The junction and the germline gene differ at one end; a read error may be behind it.

Sequencing was done on a sample of blood. The TCR was taken from a human donor with a solid tumor. V and J are TRBV27 and TRBJ2-1, with 8 bases matching TRBD2. CDR3 amino acids: CASTPVLAGLFNKQFF. CDR3 nucleotides: TGTGCCAGCACCCCGGTGCTAGCGGGCCTCTTCAATAAGCAGTTCTTC.